Presented here are 30 T cell receptor beta chains from one specimen sequenced in a study of T cell repertoires in cytomegalovirus infection. A single record per CDR3 protein comes from TCRdb applying MiXCR to the reads. The table lists approximately 630,000 distinct CDR3 sequences, 20% to 25% of them singletons. The specimen was CD8+ T cells from PBMCs. The receptors come from a human donor in good health (CMV status not recorded). Some clones in this sample may be carry-over from other donors' samples.

This clonotype was observed many times. This rearrangement joins TRBV7-8 to TRBJ1-1; 7 bases align to TRBD1. Germline trimming cut 1 base from V and 0 bases from J; bases unmatched to any gene: 11. The CDR3 totals 18 residues. Germline CDR1 reads SGHVS; CDR2 reads FQNEAQ. The CDR3 nucleotides are TGTGCCAGCAGCTTAGTTGCCAGGGGGAGAGGGGTGAACACTGAAGCTTTCTTT. This sequence encodes CASSLVARGRGVNTEAFF. Full variable domain (remainder filled in from reference TRBV7-8 and TRBJ1-1): GAGVSQSPRYKVAKRGQDVALRCDPISGHVSLFWYQQALGQGPEFLTYFQNEAQLDKSGLPSDRFFAERPEGSVSTLKIQRTQQEDSAVYLCASSLVARGRGVNTEAFFGQGTRLTVV.

The rearrangement joins TRBV4-2 to TRBJ2-1, with a tentative D call TRBD2 (5 bases). From germline, CDR1 is LGHNA and CDR2 YNFKEQ. Trimming took off 0 bases at V and 8 bases at J, with 14 bases between the two ends. The CDR3 has 15 residues. For the CDR3, the DNA is TGTGCCAGCAGCCAAGAAATAGCGCGGGTGGATGAGCAGTTCTTC. This translates into CASSQEIARVDEQFF.

This clonotype was counted between two and nine times. The chain employs TRBV5-5 and TRBJ2-1, with D possibly being TRBD1 or TRBD2 (6 bases each). V lost 7 bases and J lost 5, with 13 bases in between. This CDR3 region has 13 residues. Per the germline V gene, CDR1 is SGHKS and CDR2 is YYEKEE (reference sequence). The DNA of the CDR3 is TGTGCCAGCTGGGGGGCCCGACACAATGAGCAGTTCTTC. Translation: CASWGARHNEQFF.

This clonotype was observed many times. For the CDR3, the DNA is TGTGCCAGCAGCTTACCAGGCGCCACGAACACTGAAGCTTTCTTT. Protein product: CASSLPGATNTEAFF. The genes are TRBV7-9 and TRBJ1-1; D is uncertain. V was pared by 2 bases and J by 1 base, with 11 bases between. Germline CDR1 is SEHNR and CDR2 is FQNEAQ (reference sequence). The CDR3 covers 15 residues.

This clonotype was detected once. A single base separates this from a much larger clone, so it may be a read error. The chain recombines TRBV25-1 with TRBJ1-2; no reliable D call. CDR1 is MGHDK, CDR2 SYGVNS, per germline. Trimming took off 7 bases at V and 10 bases at J, with 19 bases between the two ends. The CDR3 has 13 residues. CDR3 residues: CASTLGEGLDYTF. CDR3 nucleotides: TGTGCCAGCACCCTTGGGGAGGGTCTCGACTACACCTTC.

With regard to this clonotype: A much larger clonotype is one base distant, so this may be a read error. The CDR3 sequence: CASSPWTMNTEAFF. CDR3 nucleotide sequence: TGTGCCAGCAGCCCCTGGACAATGAACACTGAAGCTTTCTTT. The V gene is TRBV7-2, the J gene TRBJ1-1; D is perhaps TRBD1 (5 bases). This CDR3 region has 14 residues. V was clipped by 5 bases and J by 0 bases, with 10 bases between them. CDR1 is SGHTA, CDR2 FQGNSA, per germline.

The rearrangement links TRBV7-3 to TRBJ2-7; D is uncertain. The germline gives CDR1 SGHTA, CDR2 FQGTGA. CDR3 length equals 12 residues. The CDR3 is CANSFSDIPQYV. For the CDR3, the DNA is TGTGCCAACAGCTTTTCAGACATACCGCAGTACGTC.

The V gene is TRBV2, the J gene TRBJ2-1, with D possibly matching TRBD2 (6 bases). The germline gives CDR1 SNHLY, CDR2 FYNNEI. There are 15 residues in the CDR3. Trimming took off 1 base at V and 8 bases at J, with 15 bases between the two ends. As DNA, the CDR3 is TGTGCCAGCAGTGAAGGGCTAGCAAGGAGGGATGAGCAGTTCTTC. It codes for CASSEGLARRDEQFF.

The chain is built from TRBV5-5 and TRBJ2-1; D perhaps matches TRBD1 (7 bases). CDR1 SGHKS and CDR2 YYEKEE come from the germline V gene (reference sequence). This CDR3 comprises 16 residues. V was trimmed by 3 bases and J by 2 bases, leaving 15 bases between them. As DNA, the CDR3 is TGTGCCAGCAGCTCTCAGGGGGGTGCTGCCTACAATGAGCAGTTCTTC. Its translation is CASSSQGGAAYNEQFF.

The chain is built from TRBV5-6 and TRBJ2-1; maybe TRBD2 (6 bases). The germline V and J ends were trimmed by 0 bases and 2 bases, with 9 bases remaining between them. CDR1 and CDR2 from the germline V gene are SGHDT and YYEEEE. The CDR3 runs to 15 residues. The CDR3 DNA sequence: TGTGCCAGCAGCTTGGAGGAGGGAACCTACAATGAGCAGTTCTTC. It yields the protein CASSLEEGTYNEQFF.

The J gene is TRBJ2-1, the V gene TRBV18, with TRBD2 matching 10 bases. Germline lookup yields CDR1 KGHSH and CDR2 LQKENI. The junction had 6 bases not matched to a gene; V was cut back by 8 bases and J by 2 bases. The CDR3 is 15 amino acids. The CDR3 loop is CASQKTSGAYNEQFF. CDR3 coding DNA: TGTGCCAGCCAAAAAACTAGCGGGGCCTACAATGAGCAGTTCTTC.

The chain is built from TRBV25-1 and TRBJ1-2; D is uncertain. The CDR3 consists of 12 residues. Trimming removed 2 bases at V and 5 bases at J, with 6 bases between. Germline CDR1 is MGHDK and CDR2 is SYGVNS. The DNA for the CDR3 is TGTGCCAGCAGTGAAAAGGGTTATGGCTACACCTTC. Translation: CASSEKGYGYTF.

At least ten counts were recorded for this clonotype. The chain uses TRBV28 and TRBJ2-1, with D tentatively TRBD2 (6 bases). Germline V gives CDR1 MDHEN, CDR2 SYDVKM. The CDR3 has 15 amino acids. V was clipped by 7 bases and J by 0 bases, with 13 bases between them. For the CDR3, the DNA is TGTGCCAGCACCCATGGGGGGAGCTCCTACAATGAGCAGTTCTTC. It translates to CASTHGGSSYNEQFF.

The table lists this clonotype with a few counts. The chain joins TRBV12-3 or TRBV12-4 to TRBJ2-1; D ambiguous. The CDR3 runs to 13 residues. V shed 4 bases and J shed 7 bases, with 11 bases lying between them. Here the CDR3 reads CASSSRTLNEQFF. In nucleotides, the CDR3 is TGTGCCAGCAGTTCCCGGACCCTTAATGAGCAGTTCTTC.

The DNA of the CDR3 is TGTGCCACCAGTCATCCTCGGGACGGCGGCAATCAGCCCCAGCATTTT. Translating it yields CATSHPRDGGNQPQHF. The chain couples TRBV24-1 to TRBJ1-5; D possibly corresponds to TRBD1 (5 bases). In germline, CDR1 is KGHDR, CDR2 SFDVKD. Trimming pared 6 bases from V and 2 bases from J, leaving 16 bases between. The CDR3 totals 16 residues.

Comment on this clonotype: A much larger clone differs from this one at a single base, so this may be a read error. V usage is TRBV12-3 or TRBV12-4 and J usage is TRBJ2-5, with D perhaps matching TRBD2 (6 bases). With 5 bases removed from V and 2 bases from J, the gap between germline ends came to 21 bases. The CDR3 is made up of 17 amino acids. CDR3: CASSQHDRGSGQETQYF. CDR3 sequence (DNA): TGTGCCAGCAGTCAACACGATCGGGGGTCGGGGCAAGAGACCCAGTACTTC.

This clonotype was picked up one time. The J gene is TRBJ1-5, the V gene TRBV2, with D uncertain. Trimming shortened V by 6 bases and J by 2 bases, and 17 bases separated the two germline ends. There are 16 residues in the CDR3. Germline V gene sequence: CDR1 SNHLY, CDR2 FYNNEI. The DNA for the CDR3 is TGTGCCAGCAGCGACGGGTGGCGACTGGGCAATCAGCCCCAGCATTTT. This sequence encodes CASSDGWRLGNQPQHF. Combining the CDR3 with reference TRBV2 and TRBJ1-5 gives the whole variable domain EPEVTQTPSHQVTQMGQEVILRCVPISNHLYFYWYRQILGQKVEFLVSFYNNEISEKSEIFDDQFSVERPDGSNFTLKIRSTKLEDSAMYFCASSDGWRLGNQPQHFGDGTRLSIL.

This clonotype has a handful of counts. This rearrangement joins TRBV2 to TRBJ2-3; D is perhaps TRBD2 (7 bases). The germline CDR1 and CDR2 sequences are SNHLY and FYNNEI. There are 18 residues in the CDR3. Trimming removed 0 bases from V and 3 bases from J, with 19 bases in between. CDR3 in amino acids: CASSEAIGGGPGTDTQYF. CDR3 bases: TGTGCCAGCAGTGAAGCGATAGGGGGGGGCCCCGGAACAGATACGCAGTATTTT. The complete variable domain, with remaining parts taken from reference TRBV2 and TRBJ2-3, reads EPEVTQTPSHQVTQMGQEVILRCVPISNHLYFYWYRQILGQKVEFLVSFYNNEISEKSEIFDDQFSVERPDGSNFTLKIRSTKLEDSAMYFCASSEAIGGGPGTDTQYFGPGTRLTVL.

J is TRBJ1-1 and V is TRBV25-1; D might be TRBD1 (5 bases). The germline V gene has CDR1 MGHDK and CDR2 SYGVNS. V was trimmed by 1 base and J by 5 bases, leaving 14 bases between them. The CDR3 totals 15 residues. CDR3 sequence: CASSEWTSSQTEAFF. CDR3 nucleotide sequence: TGTGCCAGCAGTGAATGGACATCAAGTCAAACTGAAGCTTTCTTT. Looking up the rest from reference TRBV25-1 and TRBJ1-1 gives the full variable domain: EADIYQTPRYLVIGTGKKITLECSQTMGHDKMYWYQQDPGMELHLIHYSYGVNSTEKGDLSSESTVSRIRTEHFPLTLESARPSHTSQYLCASSEWTSSQTEAFFGQGTRLTVV.

Concerning this clonotype: As the CDR3 is not closed by the conserved phenylalanine or tryptophan, this likely results from a read error. The gene calls are TRBV7-2 and TRBJ2-7, with D unclear. The length of the CDR3 is 13 residues. V was shortened by 5 bases and J by 0 bases, with 8 bases between the two germline ends. Germline V CDR1 and CDR2: SGHTA, FQGNSA. The CDR3 nucleotides are TGTGCCAGCAGCCCCCCGAGCTCCTACGAGCAGTACTCC. It encodes CASSPPSSYEQYS.

The chain combines TRBV7-9 with TRBJ2-3, with 9 nucleotides matching TRBD2. The CDR3 spans 18 residues. Germline CDR1 reads SEHNR; CDR2 reads FQNEAQ (reference sequence). The V segment lost 2 bases and the J segment 1 base; nucleotides outside the gene matches: 10. For the CDR3, the DNA is TGTGCCAGCAGCTTACCCCTTTTAGCGGGGGTGGGCACAGATACGCAGTATTTT. This codes for CASSLPLLAGVGTDTQYF. Based on the CDR3 plus reference TRBV7-9 and TRBJ2-3, the full variable domain is DTGVSQNPRHKITKRGQNVTFRCDPISEHNRLYWYRQTLGQGPEFLTYFQNEAQLEKSRLLSDRFSAERPKGSFSTLEIQRTEQGDSAMYLCASSLPLLAGVGTDTQYFGPGTRLTVL.

The V call is TRBV29-1, the J call TRBJ1-2; D unresolved. This CDR3 is 12 amino acids long. Trimming cost V 2 bases and J 2 bases, with 6 bases left between them. Germline CDR1 and CDR2: SQVTM and ANQGSEA. The CDR3 protein is CSVESRNYGYTF. For the CDR3, the DNA is TGCAGCGTTGAATCACGAAACTATGGCTACACCTTC.

This clonotype has a handful of counts. The gene calls are TRBV4-2 and TRBJ1-4, with no clear D. Trimming pared 0 bases from V and 0 bases from J, leaving 2 bases between. The CDR3 totals 14 residues. Germline V gives CDR1 LGHNA, CDR2 YNFKEQ. CDR3 residues: CASSQDSTNEKLFF. DNA for the CDR3: TGTGCCAGCAGCCAAGATTCAACTAATGAAAAACTGTTTTTT.

In its sample, this clonotype was seen a few times. J is TRBJ2-3 and V is TRBV12-5; TRBD2 agrees at 11 bases. This CDR3 contains 18 residues. V shed 2 bases, J shed 4 bases, and the junction held 11 bases outside the gene matches. Germline V gene data show CDR1 as LGHNT and CDR2 as FRNRAP. The DNA for the CDR3 is TGTGCTAGTGGTTTGCCTTACTTAGCGGGGGGGCGCCCAGATACGCAGTATTTT. This sequence encodes CASGLPYLAGGRPDTQYF.

This clonotype was recorded a few times. V gene TRBV7-2 combines with J gene TRBJ1-6, with D uncertain. Per germline, CDR1 SGHTA and CDR2 FQGNSA. Trimming removed 5 bases at V and 7 bases at J, with 15 bases between. This CDR3 region has 15 residues. CDR3 sequence: CASSARAGGNSPLHF. The CDR3 DNA reads TGTGCCAGCAGCGCCCGTGCAGGTGGGAATTCACCCCTCCACTTT.

This clonotype occurred many times. This sequence joins TRBV12-3 or TRBV12-4 and TRBJ1-2, with TRBD1 identical over 7 bases. The V and J ends lost 7 bases and 4 bases, in that order; junction bases with no gene match: 6. The CDR3 totals 13 residues. CDR3 in amino acids: CASTLGQVYGYTF. The CDR3 coding sequence is TGTGCCAGCACCCTCGGACAGGTCTATGGCTACACCTTC.

Concerning this clonotype itself: This may be a read error, as it is one base from a much larger clone. Likely a read error: the CDR3 ends without its conserved phenylalanine or tryptophan. V gene TRBV7-3 combines with J gene TRBJ2-3; 9 nucleotides align to TRBD2. This CDR3 has 16 amino acids. Germline-derived CDR1 and CDR2 are SGHTA and FQGTGA. Germline trimming cut 5 bases from V and 3 bases from J; bases unmatched to any gene: 9. The chain's CDR3 is CASSTPAGGLTDTQYL. DNA of the CDR3: TGTGCCAGCAGCACGCCAGCGGGGGGCTTGACAGATACGCAGTATTTA.

This clonotype showed up just a few times. The chain carries TRBV2 and TRBJ2-2, with D perhaps TRBD1 (6 bases). The V end lost 2 bases, the J end lost 6 bases, and 10 bases lay between the germline ends. The CDR3 extends over 14 amino acids. Germline V gene data show CDR1 as SNHLY and CDR2 as FYNNEI. The CDR3 reads CASSEWDKPGELFF. CDR3 sequence (DNA): TGTGCCAGCAGTGAATGGGACAAGCCCGGGGAGCTGTTTTTT.

The chain couples TRBV5-1 to TRBJ1-1; TRBD1 matches 12 bases. This CDR3 comprises 17 residues. Germline lookup yields CDR1 SGHRS and CDR2 YFSETQ. With V trimmed by 3 bases and J by 1 base, 7 bases remained unmatched. This chain's CDR3 is CASSWGTGGPGNTEAFF. The CDR3 DNA reads TGCGCCAGCAGCTGGGGGACAGGGGGCCCAGGGAACACTGAAGCTTTCTTT. Full variable domain (rest looked up from reference TRBV5-1 and TRBJ1-1): KAGVTQTPRYLIKTRGQQVTLSCSPISGHRSVSWYQQTPGQGLQFLFEYFSETQRNKGNFPGRFSGRQFSNSRSEMNVSTLELGDSALYLCASSWGTGGPGNTEAFFGQGTRLTVV.

This chain connects TRBV7-6 to TRBJ2-3; no clear D gene. V was cut by 5 bases and J by 0 bases, with 15 bases left in between. CDR3 length: 16 amino acids. The germline CDR1 and CDR2 sequences are SGHVS and FNYEAQ. The CDR3 DNA reads as TGTGCCAGCAGCCCCGCACGGGTAACAAGCACAGATACGCAGTATTTT. As protein: CASSPARVTSTDTQYF.